This note documents a single T cell receptor (beta chain) sequence. The antigen is undetermined. With the read ending 3 residues before the CDR3 end, the germline J gene is used to fill in that end. Recipients received nonmyeloablative bone marrow transplants from related graft donors, with transient mixed chimerism. Unstimulated regulatory T cells (CD4+CD25+CD127-), CD4+CD25- non-regulatory cells, CD4 and CD8 cells were FACS-sorted from thawed PBMCs. CDR3 length: 16 residues. V lost 5 bases and J 5 bases, leaving 18 bases between the germline ends. Looked up from germline, CDR1 is KGHDR and CDR2 is SFDVKD. The method was immunoSEQ multiplex PCR; TCRdb's version includes in-frame clones alone and lacks a portion of them. Found here are roughly 6,700 clones; the top ten clones hold around 6%. These data are taken from a study of Tregs in tolerant kidney transplant recipients. Study-wide points: Activated donor B cell expansion appeared to reveal the most relevant donor-specific TCRbeta repertoire. Antigen-driven expansion was suggested because donor-specific Tregs expanded more than all Tregs in tolerant patients. Few patients were studied, so findings need validation in larger groups.

The sample was CD4+ T cells from blood (PBMCs), taken 6 months after the transplant. The TCR originated in a human patient who received a combined kidney and bone marrow transplant. The T cells may partly be graft donor cells. The V gene is TRBV24-1, the J gene TRBJ2-1; a possible D gene is TRBD1 (5 bases). The part of the CDR3 DNA that was read is TGTGCCACCAGTGGTACCCTTGCAGGGTACAACAATGAG. Protein: CATSGTLAGYNNE. The whole CDR3 is CATSGTLAGYNNEQFF.